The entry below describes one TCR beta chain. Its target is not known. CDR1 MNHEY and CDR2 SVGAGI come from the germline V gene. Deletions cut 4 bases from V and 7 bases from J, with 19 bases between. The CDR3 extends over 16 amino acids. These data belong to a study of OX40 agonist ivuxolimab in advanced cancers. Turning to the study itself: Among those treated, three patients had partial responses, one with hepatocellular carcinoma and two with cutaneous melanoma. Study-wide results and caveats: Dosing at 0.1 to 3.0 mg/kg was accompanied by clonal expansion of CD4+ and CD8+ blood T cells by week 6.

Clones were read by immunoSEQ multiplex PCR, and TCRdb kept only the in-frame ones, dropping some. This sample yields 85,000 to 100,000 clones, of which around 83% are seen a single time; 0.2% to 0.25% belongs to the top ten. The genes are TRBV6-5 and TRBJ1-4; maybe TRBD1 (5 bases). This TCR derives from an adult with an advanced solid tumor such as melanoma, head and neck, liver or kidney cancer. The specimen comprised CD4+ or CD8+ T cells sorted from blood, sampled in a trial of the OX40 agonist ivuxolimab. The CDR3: CASSSFRPGRGEKLFF. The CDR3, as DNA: TGTGCCAGCAGTTCCTTTCGACCAGGGAGAGGTGAAAAACTGTTTTTT.